This T cell receptor beta chain was identified in a study of blood T cell repertoires in COVID-19. Study-level information: COVID-19 samples from acute and convalescent phases originated in the United States, Italy and Spain. T cells, B-cell-depleted T cells, or PBMCs supplied cDNA or gDNA.

V trimming: 6 bases; J trimming: 7 bases; junction bases outside the gene matches: 4. The length of the CDR3 is 14 residues. The germline CDR1 and CDR2 sequences are WSHSY and SAAADI. Per the authors' pipeline: Researchers report that nucleated cell counts were estimated from reference gene primer amplification. This table comes from immunoSEQ multiplex PCR, and its TCRdb copy is limited to in-frame clones, with some not included. V and J calls and clone size are copied from that table; D and trimming were computed from the DNA. The profile shows about 290,000 clones, around 89% of them singletons. What was sequenced was peripheral blood. The sequence was collected from a man between 35 and 55 years old with acute or convalescent COVID-19. The gene calls are TRBV10-2 and TRBJ1-6, with 9 bases aligning to TRBD1. Here the CDR3 reads CASRTGTGNSPLHF. The CDR3 nucleotides are TGCGCCAGCAGGACCGGGACAGGGAATTCACCCCTCCACTTT.